Sequencing of this T cell receptor (beta chain) was carried out in a study of regulatory T cells in long-lasting Graves disease. This clonotype was counted between two and nine times. The time point was: persistent/refractory GD, antithyroid drugs over 5 years with positive TRAb. Construction of the TCR library relied on RNA isolated from PBMCs. Arm-PCR with iRepertoire HTBI primers amplified the CDR3 regions for these TCR beta libraries. TCRdb used MiXCR to reprocess the multiplex PCR reads, holding one entry per CDR3 protein. The table has 400,000 to 500,000 distinct CDR3 sequences, about 20% seen once; the top ten hold around 13%. The clonotype originates from a female donor with Graves disease. The sequenced sample was peripheral blood mononuclear cells (PBMCs), obtained when the disease was refractory, from a patient treated with antithyroid drugs.

DNA for the CDR3: TGCGCCAGCAGCTTCGGCAGGACTAATGGCTACACCTTC. This encodes CASSFGRTNGYTF. V gene TRBV5-1 combines with J gene TRBJ1-2; D is unclear. CDR3 length equals 13 residues. Trimming took 2 bases from V and 6 from J, leaving 11 bases between them. Germline CDR1 is SGHRS and CDR2 is YFSETQ.